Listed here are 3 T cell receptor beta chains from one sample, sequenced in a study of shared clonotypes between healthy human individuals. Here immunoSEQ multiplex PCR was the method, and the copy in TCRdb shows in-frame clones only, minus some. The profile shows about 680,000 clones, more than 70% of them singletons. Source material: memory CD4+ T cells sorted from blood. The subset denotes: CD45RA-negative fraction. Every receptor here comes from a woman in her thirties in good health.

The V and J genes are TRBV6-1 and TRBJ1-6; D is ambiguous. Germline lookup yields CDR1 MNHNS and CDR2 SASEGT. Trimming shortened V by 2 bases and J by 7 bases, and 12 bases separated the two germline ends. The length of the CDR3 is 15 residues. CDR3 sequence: CASSEPPASNSPLHF. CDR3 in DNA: TGTGCCAGCAGTGAACCCCCAGCATCAAATTCACCCCTCCACTTT.

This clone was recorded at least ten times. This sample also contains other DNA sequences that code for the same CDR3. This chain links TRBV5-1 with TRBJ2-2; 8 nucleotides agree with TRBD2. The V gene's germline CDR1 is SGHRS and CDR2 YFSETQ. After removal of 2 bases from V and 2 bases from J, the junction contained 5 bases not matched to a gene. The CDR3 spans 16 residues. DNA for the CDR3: TGCGCCAGCAGCTTTTCCGGGAGGGTTAACACCGGGGAGCTGTTTTTT. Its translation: CASSFSGRVNTGELFF.

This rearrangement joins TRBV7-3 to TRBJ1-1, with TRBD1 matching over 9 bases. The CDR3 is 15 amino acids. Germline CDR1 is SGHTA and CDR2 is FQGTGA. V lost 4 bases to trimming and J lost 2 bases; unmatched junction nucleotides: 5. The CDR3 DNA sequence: TGTGCCAGCAGCTCGGGACAGGGCCCCAACACTGAAGCTTTCTTT. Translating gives CASSSGQGPNTEAFF.